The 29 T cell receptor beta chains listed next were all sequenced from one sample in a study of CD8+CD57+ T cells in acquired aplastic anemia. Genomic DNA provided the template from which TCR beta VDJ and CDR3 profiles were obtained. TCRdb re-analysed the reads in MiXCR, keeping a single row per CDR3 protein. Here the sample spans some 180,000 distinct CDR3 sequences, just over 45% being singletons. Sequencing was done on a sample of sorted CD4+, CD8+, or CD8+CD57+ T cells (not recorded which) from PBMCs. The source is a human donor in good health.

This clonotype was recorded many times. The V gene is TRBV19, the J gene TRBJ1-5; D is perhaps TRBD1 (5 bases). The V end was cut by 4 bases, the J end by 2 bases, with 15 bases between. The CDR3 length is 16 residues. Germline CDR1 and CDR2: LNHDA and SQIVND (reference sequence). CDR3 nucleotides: TGTGCCAGTAGTACACCCCGGGGGGTTGGCAATCAGCCCCAGCATTTT. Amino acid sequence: CASSTPRGVGNQPQHF.

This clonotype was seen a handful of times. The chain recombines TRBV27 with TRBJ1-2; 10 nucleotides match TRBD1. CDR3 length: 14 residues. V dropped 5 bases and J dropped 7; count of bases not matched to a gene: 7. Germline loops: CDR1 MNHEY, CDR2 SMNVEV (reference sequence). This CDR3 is CASSVRQGASGYTF. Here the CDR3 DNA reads TGTGCCAGCAGTGTCAGACAGGGGGCTAGTGGCTACACCTTC.

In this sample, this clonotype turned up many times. CDR3 nucleotides: TGCAGCGCCCCCCCCCGCTACGAGCAGTACTTC. Its translation: CSAPPRYEQYF. V and J are TRBV29-1 and TRBJ2-7; D not resolved. This CDR3 spans 11 amino acids. From germline, CDR1 is SQVTM and CDR2 ANQGSEA. V was cut by 7 bases and J by 3 bases, with 10 bases left in between.

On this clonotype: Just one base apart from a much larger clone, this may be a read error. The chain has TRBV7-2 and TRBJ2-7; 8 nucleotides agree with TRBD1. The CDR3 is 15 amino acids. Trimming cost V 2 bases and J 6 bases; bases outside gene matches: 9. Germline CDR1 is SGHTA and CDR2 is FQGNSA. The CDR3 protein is CASSLIPGGIVEQYF. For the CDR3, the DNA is TGTGCCAGCAGCTTAATCCCAGGGGGCATCGTCGAGCAGTACTTC. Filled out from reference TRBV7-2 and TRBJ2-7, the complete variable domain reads GAGVSQSPSNKVTEKGKDVELRCDPISGHTALYWYRQSLGQGLEFLIYFQGNSAPDKSGLPSDRFSAERTGGSVSTLTIQRTQQEDSAVYLCASSLIPGGIVEQYFGPGTRLTVT.

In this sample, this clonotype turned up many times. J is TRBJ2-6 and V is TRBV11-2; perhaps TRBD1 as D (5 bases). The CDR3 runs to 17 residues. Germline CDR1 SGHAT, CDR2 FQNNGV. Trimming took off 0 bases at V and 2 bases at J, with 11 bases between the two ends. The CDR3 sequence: CASSLEDQGTGANVLTF. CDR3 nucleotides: TGTGCCAGCAGCTTAGAGGATCAGGGTACTGGGGCCAACGTCCTGACTTTC.

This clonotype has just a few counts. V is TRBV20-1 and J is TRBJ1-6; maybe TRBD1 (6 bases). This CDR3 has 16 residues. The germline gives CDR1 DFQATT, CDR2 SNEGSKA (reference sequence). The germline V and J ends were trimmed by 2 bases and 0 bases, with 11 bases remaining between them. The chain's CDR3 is CSARNRASSYNSPLHF. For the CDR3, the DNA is TGCAGTGCTAGAAACAGGGCGAGCTCCTATAATTCACCCCTCCACTTT.

DNA of the CDR3: TGTGCCAGCTCACGAGACAGGGGCGAATTCCAAGAGACCCAGTACTTC. This codes for CASSRDRGEFQETQYF. V is TRBV18 and J is TRBJ2-5; the match to TRBD1 covers 8 bases. With 4 bases clipped from V and 1 base from J, the junction kept 8 bases outside the gene matches. The CDR3 has 16 residues. CDR1 KGHSH and CDR2 LQKENI come from the germline V gene.

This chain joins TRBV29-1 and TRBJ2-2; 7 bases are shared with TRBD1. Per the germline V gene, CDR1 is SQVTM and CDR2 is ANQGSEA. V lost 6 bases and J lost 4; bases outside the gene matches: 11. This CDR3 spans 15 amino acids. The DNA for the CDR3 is TGCAGCGTCCGAAGCCGGGACAGAATCACCGGGGAGCTGTTTTTT. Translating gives CSVRSRDRITGELFF.

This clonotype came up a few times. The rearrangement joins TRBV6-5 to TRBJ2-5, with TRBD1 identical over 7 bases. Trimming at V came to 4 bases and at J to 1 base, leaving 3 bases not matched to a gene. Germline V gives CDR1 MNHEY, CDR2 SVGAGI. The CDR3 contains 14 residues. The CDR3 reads CASSLQGPQETQYF. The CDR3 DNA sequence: TGTGCCAGCAGTTTACAGGGGCCCCAAGAGACCCAGTACTTC.

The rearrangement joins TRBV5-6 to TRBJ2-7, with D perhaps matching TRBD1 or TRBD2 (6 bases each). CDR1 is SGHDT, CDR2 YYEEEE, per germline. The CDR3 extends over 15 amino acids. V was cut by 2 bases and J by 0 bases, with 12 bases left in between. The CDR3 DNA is TGTGCCAGCAGCTTTAGGGGGGTGGGCTCCTACGAGCAGTACTTC. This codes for CASSFRGVGSYEQYF.

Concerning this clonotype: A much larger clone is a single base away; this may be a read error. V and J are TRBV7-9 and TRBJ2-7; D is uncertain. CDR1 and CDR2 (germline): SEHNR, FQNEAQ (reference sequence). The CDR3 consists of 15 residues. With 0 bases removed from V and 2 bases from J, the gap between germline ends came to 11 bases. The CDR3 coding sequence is TGTGCCAGCAGCTTAGCAGTGGGCATTACCTACGAGCAGTACTTC. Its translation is CASSLAVGITYEQYF.

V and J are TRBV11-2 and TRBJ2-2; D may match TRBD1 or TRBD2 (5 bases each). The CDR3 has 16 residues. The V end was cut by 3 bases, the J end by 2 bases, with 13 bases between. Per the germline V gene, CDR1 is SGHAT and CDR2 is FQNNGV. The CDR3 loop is CASSLSGTQNTGELFF. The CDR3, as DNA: TGTGCCAGCAGCTTGTCCGGGACCCAAAACACCGGGGAGCTGTTTTTT.

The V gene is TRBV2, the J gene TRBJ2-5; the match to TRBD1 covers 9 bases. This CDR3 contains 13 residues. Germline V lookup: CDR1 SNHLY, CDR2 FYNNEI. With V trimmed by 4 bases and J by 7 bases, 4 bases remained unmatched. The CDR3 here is CASSADRGGTQYF. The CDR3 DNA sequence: TGTGCCAGCAGTGCGGACAGGGGTGGGACCCAGTACTTC.

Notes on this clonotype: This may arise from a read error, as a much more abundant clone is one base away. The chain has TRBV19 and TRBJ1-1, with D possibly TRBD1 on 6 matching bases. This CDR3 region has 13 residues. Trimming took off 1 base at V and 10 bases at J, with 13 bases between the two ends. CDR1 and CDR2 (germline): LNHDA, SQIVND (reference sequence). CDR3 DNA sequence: TGTGCCAGTAGTATAGGACAGGTGAATGGAGCTTTCTTT. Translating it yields CASSIGQVNGAFF.

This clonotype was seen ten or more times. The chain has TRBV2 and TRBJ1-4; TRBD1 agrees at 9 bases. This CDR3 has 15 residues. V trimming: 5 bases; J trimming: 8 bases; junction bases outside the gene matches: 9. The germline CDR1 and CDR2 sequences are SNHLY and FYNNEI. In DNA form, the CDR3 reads TGTGCCAGCAGTAAACAGGGGGCTGAGGGCGAAAAACTGTTTTTT. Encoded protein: CASSKQGAEGEKLFF.

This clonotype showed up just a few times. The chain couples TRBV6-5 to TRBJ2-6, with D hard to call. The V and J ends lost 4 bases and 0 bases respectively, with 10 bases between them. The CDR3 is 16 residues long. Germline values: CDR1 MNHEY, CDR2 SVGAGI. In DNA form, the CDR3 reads TGTGCCAGCAGTTTTAGTTTGTACTCTGGGGCCAACGTCCTGACTTTC. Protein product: CASSFSLYSGANVLTF.

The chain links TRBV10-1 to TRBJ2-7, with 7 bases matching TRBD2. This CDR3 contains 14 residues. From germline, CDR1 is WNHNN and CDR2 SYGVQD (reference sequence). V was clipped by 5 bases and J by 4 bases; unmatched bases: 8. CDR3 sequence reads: CASSTGTTKYEQYF. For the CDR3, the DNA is TGCGCCAGCAGTACCGGGACTACCAAGTACGAGCAGTACTTC.

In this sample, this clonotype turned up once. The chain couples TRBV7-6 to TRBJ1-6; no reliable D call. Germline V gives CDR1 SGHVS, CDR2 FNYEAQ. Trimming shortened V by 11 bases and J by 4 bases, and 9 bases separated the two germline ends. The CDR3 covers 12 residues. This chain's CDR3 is CAGGDYNSPLHF. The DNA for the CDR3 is TGTGCCGGCGGGGATTATAATTCACCCCTCCACTTT.

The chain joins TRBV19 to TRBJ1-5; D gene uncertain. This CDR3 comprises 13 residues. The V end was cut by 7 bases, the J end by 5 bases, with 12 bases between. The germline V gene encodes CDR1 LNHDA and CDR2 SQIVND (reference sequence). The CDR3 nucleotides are TGTGCCAGTACCGATCAAGTTTATCAGCCCCAGCATTTT. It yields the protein CASTDQVYQPQHF.

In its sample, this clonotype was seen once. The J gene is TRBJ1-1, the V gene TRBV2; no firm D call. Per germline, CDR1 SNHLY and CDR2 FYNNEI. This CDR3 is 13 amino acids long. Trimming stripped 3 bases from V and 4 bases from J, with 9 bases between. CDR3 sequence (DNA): TGTGCCAGCAGTGACCCGCGAGGCACTGAAGCTTTCTTT. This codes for CASSDPRGTEAFF.

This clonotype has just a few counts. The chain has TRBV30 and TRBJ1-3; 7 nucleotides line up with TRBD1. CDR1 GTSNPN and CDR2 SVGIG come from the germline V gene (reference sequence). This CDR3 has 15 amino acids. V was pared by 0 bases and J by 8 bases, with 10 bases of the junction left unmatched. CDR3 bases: TGTGCCTGGAGTGTATCGGCCAGGGGGGCCTACACCATATATTTT. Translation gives CAWSVSARGAYTIYF.

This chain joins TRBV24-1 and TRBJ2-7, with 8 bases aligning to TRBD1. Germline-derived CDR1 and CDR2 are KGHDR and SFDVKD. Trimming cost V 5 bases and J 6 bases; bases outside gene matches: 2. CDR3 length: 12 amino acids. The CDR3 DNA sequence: TGTGCCACCAGTGTGACAGGGGTCGAGCAGTACTTC. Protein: CATSVTGVEQYF.

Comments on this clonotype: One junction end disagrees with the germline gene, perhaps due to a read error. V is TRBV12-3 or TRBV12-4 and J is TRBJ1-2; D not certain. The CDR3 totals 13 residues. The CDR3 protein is CASSLREDYGCTF. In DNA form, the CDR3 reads TGTGCCAGCAGTTTAAGGGAGGACTATGGCTGCACCTTC.

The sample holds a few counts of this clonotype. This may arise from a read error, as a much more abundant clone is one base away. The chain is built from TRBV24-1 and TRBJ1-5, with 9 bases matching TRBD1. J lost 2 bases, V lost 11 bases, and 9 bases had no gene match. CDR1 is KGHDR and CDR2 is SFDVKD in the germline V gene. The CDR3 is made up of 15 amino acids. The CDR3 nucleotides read TGTGCCAGCCGCCCGACAGGGGGTGGCAATCAGCCCCAGCATTTT. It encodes CASRPTGGGNQPQHF.

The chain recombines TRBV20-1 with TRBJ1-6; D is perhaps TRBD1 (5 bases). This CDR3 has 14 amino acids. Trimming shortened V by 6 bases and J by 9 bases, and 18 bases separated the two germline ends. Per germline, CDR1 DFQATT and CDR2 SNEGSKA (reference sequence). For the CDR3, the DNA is TGCAGTGCCGACCCCGGGACCCTCGGTTCACCCCTCCACTTT. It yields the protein CSADPGTLGSPLHF.

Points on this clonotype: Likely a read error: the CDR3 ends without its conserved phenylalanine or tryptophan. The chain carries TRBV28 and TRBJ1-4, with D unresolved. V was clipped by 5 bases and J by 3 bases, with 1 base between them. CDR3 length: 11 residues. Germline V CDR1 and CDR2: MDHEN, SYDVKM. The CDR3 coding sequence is TGTGCCAGCAGTGCTAATGAAAAACTGTTTTCT. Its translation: CASSANEKLFS.

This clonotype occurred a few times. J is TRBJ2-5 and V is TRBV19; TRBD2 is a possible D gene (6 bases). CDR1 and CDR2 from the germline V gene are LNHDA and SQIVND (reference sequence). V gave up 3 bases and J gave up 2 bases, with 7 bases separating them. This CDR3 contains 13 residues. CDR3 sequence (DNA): TGTGCCAGTAGTATGGAGGGACAAGAGACCCAGTACTTC. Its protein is CASSMEGQETQYF.

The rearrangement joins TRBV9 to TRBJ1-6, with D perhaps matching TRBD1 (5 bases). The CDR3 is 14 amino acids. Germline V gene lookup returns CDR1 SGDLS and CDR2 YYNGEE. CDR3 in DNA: TGTGCTACACGGGACGGCCGTTATAATTCACCCCTCCACTTT. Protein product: CATRDGRYNSPLHF.

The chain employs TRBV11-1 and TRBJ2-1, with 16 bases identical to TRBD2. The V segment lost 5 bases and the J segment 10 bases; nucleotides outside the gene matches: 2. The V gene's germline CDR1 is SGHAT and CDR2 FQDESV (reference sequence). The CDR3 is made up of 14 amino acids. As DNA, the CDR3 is TGTGCCAGCAGCGAGGGACTAGCGGGAGGGGAGCAGTTCTTC. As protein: CASSEGLAGGEQFF.